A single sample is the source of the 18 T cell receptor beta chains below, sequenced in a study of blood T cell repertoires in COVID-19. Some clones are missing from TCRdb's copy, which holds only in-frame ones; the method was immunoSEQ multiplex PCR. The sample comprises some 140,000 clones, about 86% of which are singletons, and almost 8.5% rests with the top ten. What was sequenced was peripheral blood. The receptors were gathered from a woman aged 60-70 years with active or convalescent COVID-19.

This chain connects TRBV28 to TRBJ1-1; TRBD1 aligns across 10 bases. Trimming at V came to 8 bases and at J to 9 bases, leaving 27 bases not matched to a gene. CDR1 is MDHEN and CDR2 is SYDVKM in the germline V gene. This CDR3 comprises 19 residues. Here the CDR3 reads CASQFLSGTGASILFQAFF. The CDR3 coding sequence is TGTGCCAGCCAATTTCTTTCCGGGACAGGGGCTTCCATCTTGTTTCAAGCTTTCTTT.

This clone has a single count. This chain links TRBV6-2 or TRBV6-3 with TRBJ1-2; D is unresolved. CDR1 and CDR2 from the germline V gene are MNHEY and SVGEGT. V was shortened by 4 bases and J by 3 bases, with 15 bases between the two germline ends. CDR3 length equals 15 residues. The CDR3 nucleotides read TGTGCCAGCAGTTCCACCGCACTGAGGGACTATGGCTACACCTTC. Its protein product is CASSSTALRDYGYTF.

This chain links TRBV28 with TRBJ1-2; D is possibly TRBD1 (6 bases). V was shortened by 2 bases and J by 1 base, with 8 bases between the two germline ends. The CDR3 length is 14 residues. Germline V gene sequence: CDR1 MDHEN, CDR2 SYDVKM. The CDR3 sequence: CASSLAGDNYGYTF. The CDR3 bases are TGTGCCAGCAGTTTAGCAGGGGATAACTATGGCTACACCTTC.

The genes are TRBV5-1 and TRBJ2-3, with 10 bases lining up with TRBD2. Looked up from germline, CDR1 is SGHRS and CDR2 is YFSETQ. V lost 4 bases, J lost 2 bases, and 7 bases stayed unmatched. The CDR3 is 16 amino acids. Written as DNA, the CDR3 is TGCGCCAGCAGCCTAAGACTAGCGGGTTCCACAGATACGCAGTATTTT. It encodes CASSLRLAGSTDTQYF.

CDR3 region: CASSRTGTGAEFF. CDR3 coding DNA: TGTGCCAGCAGCCGAACGGGGACAGGGGCCGAGTTCTTT. The V and J genes are TRBV14 and TRBJ1-1; 10 bases agree with TRBD1. This CDR3 contains 13 residues. With V trimmed by 4 bases and J by 14 bases, 10 bases remained unmatched. CDR1 and CDR2 from the germline V gene are SGHDN and FVKESK.

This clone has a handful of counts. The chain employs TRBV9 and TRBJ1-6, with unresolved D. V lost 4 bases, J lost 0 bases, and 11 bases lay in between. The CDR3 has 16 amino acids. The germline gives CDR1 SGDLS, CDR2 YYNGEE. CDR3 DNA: TGTGCCAGCAGCCCCTACCTTAGCTCCTATAATTCACCCCTCCACTTT. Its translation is CASSPYLSSYNSPLHF.

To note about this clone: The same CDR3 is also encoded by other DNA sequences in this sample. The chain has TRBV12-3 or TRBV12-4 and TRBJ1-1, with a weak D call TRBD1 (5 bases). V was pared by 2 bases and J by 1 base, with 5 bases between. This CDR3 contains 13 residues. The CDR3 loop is CASSLQGNTEAFF. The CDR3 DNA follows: TGTGCCAGCAGTTTACAGGGGAACACTGAAGCTTTCTTT.

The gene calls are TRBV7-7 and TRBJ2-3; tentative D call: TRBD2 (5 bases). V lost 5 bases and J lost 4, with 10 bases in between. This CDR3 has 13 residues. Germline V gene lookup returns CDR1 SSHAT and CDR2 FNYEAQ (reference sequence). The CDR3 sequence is CASSKQEADTQYF. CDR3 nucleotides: TGTGCCAGCAGCAAGCAGGAGGCAGATACGCAGTATTTT.

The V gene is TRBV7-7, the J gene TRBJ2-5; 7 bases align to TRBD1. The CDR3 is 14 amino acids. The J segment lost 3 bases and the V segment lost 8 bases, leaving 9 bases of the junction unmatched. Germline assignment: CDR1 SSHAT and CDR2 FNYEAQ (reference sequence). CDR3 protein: CASGAGTAEETQYF. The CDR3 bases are TGTGCCAGCGGGGCCGGGACAGCAGAAGAGACCCAGTACTTC. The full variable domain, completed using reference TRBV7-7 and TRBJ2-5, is GAGVSQSPRYKVTKRGQDVTLRCDPISSHATLYWYQQALGQGPEFLTYFNYEAQPDKSGLPSDRFSAERPEGSISTLTIQRTEQRDSAMYRCASGAGTAEETQYFGPGTRLLVL.

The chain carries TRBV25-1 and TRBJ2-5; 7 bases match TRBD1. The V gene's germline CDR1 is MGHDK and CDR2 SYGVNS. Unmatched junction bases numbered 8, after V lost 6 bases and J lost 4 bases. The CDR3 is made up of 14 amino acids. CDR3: CASSRQGVGETQYF. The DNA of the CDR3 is TGTGCCAGCAGCCGACAGGGAGTCGGAGAGACCCAGTACTTC. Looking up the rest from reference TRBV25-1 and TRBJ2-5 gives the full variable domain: EADIYQTPRYLVIGTGKKITLECSQTMGHDKMYWYQQDPGMELHLIHYSYGVNSTEKGDLSSESTVSRIRTEHFPLTLESARPSHTSQYLCASSRQGVGETQYFGPGTRLLVL.

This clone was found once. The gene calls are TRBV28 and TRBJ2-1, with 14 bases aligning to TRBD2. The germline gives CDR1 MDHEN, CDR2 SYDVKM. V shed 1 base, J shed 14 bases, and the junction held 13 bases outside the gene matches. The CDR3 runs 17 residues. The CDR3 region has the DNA TGTGCCAGCAGTTTATACGTGACTAGCGGGAGGGGACTAGTGAAGTTCTTC. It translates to CASSLYVTSGRGLVKFF.

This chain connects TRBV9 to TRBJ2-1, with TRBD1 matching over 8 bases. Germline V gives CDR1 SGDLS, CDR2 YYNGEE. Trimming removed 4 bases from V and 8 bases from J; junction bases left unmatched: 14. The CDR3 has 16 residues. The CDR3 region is CASSPLRTGNSDEQFF. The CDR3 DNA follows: TGTGCCAGCAGCCCCCTTCGGACAGGGAATAGCGATGAGCAGTTCTTC.

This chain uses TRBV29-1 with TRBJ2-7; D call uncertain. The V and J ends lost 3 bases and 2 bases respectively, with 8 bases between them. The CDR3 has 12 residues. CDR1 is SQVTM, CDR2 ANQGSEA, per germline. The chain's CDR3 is CSVESTTYEQYF. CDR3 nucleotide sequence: TGCAGCGTTGAGTCTACCACCTACGAGCAGTACTTC.

Here the CDR3 reads CASSTGLAGGSDTQYF. The CDR3 DNA sequence: TGTGCCAGCAGCACCGGACTAGCGGGAGGTTCAGATACGCAGTATTTT. V is TRBV7-3 and J is TRBJ2-3, with TRBD2 identical over 14 bases. In germline, CDR1 is SGHTA, CDR2 FQGTGA. Trimming cost V 5 bases and J 4 bases; bases outside gene matches: 5. The CDR3 length is 16 residues.

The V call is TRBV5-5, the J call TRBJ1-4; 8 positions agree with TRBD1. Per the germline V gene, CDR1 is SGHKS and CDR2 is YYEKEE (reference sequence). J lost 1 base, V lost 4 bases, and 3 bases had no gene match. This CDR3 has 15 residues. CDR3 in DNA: TGTGCCAGCAGCCGAGGACAGGGAACTAATGAAAAACTGTTTTTT. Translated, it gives CASSRGQGTNEKLFF.

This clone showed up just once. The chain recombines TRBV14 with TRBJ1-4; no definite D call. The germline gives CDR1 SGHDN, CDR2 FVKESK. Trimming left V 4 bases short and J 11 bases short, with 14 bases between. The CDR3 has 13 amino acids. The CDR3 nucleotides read TGTGCCAGCAGCCCATTTAAGGGCGGGAAACTGTTTTTT. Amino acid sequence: CASSPFKGGKLFF.

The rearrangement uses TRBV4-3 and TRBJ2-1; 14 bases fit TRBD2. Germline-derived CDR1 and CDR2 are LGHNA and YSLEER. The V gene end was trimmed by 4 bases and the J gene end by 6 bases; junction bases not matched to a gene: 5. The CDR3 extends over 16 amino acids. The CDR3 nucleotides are TGCGCCAGCAGCCGCCAGGGGACTAGCGGGAGCAATGAGCAGTTCTTC. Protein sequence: CASSRQGTSGSNEQFF.

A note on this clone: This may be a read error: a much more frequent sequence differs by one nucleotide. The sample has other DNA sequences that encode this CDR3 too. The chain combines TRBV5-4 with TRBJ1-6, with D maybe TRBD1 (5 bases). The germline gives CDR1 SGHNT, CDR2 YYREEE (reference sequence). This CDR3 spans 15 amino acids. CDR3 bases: TGTGCCAGCAGCTTGGAACAGGCCCCAGGGTCACCCCTCCATTTT. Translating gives CASSLEQAPGSPLHF.